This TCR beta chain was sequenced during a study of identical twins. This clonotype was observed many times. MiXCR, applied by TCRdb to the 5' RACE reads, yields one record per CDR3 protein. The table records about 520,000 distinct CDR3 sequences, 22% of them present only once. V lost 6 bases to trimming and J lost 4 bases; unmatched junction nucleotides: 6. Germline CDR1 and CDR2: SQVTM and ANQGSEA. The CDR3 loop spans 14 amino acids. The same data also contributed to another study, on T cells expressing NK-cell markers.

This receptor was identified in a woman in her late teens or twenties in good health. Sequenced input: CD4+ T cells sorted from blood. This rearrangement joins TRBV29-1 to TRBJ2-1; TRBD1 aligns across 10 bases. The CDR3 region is CSVEDRGDYNEQFF. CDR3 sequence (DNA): TGCAGCGTGGAGGACAGGGGGGATTACAATGAGCAGTTCTTC.